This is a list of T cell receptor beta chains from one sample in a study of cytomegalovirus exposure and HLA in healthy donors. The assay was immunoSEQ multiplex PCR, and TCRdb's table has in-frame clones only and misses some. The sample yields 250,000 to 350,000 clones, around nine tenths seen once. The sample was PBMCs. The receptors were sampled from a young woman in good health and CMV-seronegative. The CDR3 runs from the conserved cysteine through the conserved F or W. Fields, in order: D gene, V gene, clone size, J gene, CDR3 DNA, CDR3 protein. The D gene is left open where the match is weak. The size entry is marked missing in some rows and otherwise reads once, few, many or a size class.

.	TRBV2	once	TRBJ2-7	TGTGCCAGCAGTGAAGCCTCCAGGCTCTCGTACGAGCAGTACTTC	CASSEASRLSYEQYF
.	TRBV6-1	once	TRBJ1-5	TGTGCCAGCAGTGAATGGGGGGGTAGCAATCAGCCCCAGCATTTT	CASSEWGGSNQPQHF
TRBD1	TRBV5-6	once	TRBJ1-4	TGTGCCAGCAGCTCGGGCACAGGGGGAAAACTGTTTTTT	CASSSGTGGKLFF
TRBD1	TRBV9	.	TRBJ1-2	TGTGCCAGCAGCCCAACAGGGGGCGACGGCTATGGCTACACCTTC	CASSPTGGDGYGYTF
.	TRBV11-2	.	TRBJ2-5	TGTGCCAGCAGCAACGCGGAGACCCAGTACTTC	CASSNAETQYF
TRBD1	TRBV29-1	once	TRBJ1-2	TGCAGCGACAGAGACAGGGACTATGGCTACACCTTC	CSDRDRDYGYTF
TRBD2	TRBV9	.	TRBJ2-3	TGTGCCAGCAGCGTAGATTACGGGGGGAACACAGATACGCAGTATTTT	CASSVDYGGNTDTQYF
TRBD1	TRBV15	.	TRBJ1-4	TGTGCCACCAGCAGAGACCCGGGACAGGGTTTGAGTGAAAAACTGTTTTTT	CATSRDPGQGLSEKLFF
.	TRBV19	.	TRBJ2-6	TGTGCCAGTAGTTCGGGATACTCTGGGGCCAACGTCCTGACTTTC	CASSSGYSGANVLTF
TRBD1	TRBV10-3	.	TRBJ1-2	TGTGCCATCAGTGAAGGGACAGGTAATGGCTACACCTTC	CAISEGTGNGYTF
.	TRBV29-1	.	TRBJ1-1	TGCAGCGTTGTAGTAGCGGGAGCCACTGAAGCTTTCTTT	CSVVVAGATEAFF
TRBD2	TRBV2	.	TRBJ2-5	TGTGCCAGCGGACCTAGCGGGGGGGATTTAGAGACCCAGTACTTC	CASGPSGGDLETQYF
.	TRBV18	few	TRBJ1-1	TGTGCCAGCTCACCGAAACAGGGATTCAGGAACACTGAAGCTTTCTTT	CASSPKQGFRNTEAFF
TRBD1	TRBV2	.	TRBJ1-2	TGTGCCGGTAGGACAGGGGGCAGTGGCTACACCTTC	CAGRTGGSGYTF
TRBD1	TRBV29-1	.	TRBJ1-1	TGCAGCGTAAACGACAGGGGCTTGAAGAACACTGAAGCTTTCTTT	CSVNDRGLKNTEAFF
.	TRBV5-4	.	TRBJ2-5	TGTGCCAGCAGCTTCGGTCAAGAGACCCAGTACTTC	CASSFGQETQYF
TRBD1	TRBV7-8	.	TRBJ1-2	TGTGCCAGCAGCCCCGGACAGGGCCACTATGGCTACACCTTC	CASSPGQGHYGYTF
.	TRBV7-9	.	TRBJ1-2	TGTGCCAGCAGCCCTCAGGTTGACTATGGCTACACCTTC	CASSPQVDYGYTF
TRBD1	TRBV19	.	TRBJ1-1	TGTGCCAGTAGTATTGGTAGGGGGCACGGGAACACTGAAGCTTTCTTT	CASSIGRGHGNTEAFF
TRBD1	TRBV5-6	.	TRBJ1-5	TGTGCCAGCAGCGCCGGACAGGGGGGGCGGCCCCAGCATTTT	CASSAGQGGRPQHF
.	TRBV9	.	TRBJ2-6	TGTGCCAGCAGCGTACACGGGAGCTCTGGGGCCAACGTCCTGACTTTC	CASSVHGSSGANVLTF
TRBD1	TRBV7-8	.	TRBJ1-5	TGTGCCAGCAGCCGCGGACAGGGAGGGAATCAGCCCCAGCATTTT	CASSRGQGGNQPQHF
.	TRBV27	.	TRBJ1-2	TGTGCCAGCAAATTGCAGGGGCCCTCTAACTATGGCTACACCTTC	CASKLQGPSNYGYTF
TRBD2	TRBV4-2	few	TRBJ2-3	TGTGCCAGCAGCCAAGACCGGCTAGCGGGGGGGGGCAGGGCAGATACGCAGTATTTT	CASSQDRLAGGGRADTQYF
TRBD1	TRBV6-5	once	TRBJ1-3	TGTGCCAGCAGTTACTCAATACCGGGACAGGCGAACACCATATATTTT	CASSYSIPGQANTIYF
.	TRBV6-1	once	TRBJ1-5	TGTGCCAGCAGAAATCTCTTAAGCAATCAGCCCCAGCATTTT	CASRNLLSNQPQHF
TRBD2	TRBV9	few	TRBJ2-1	TGTGCCAGCAGCGTAGAGGGTTTGGGGGGGTACAATGAGCAGTTCTTC	CASSVEGLGGYNEQFF
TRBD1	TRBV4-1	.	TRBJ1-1	TGCGCCAGCAGCCATCTGGGCAGGGGGAGGAAGGGAATCTTGAACACTGAAGCTTTCTTT	CASSHLGRGRKGILNTEAFF
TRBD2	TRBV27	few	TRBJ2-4	TGTGCCAGCAGTTTATTAGCGGGGGGCGAGAAAAACATTCAGTACTTC	CASSLLAGGEKNIQYF
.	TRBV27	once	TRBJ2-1	TGTGCCAGCAGTTTCGCGGGGGCCAAGTCCTACAATGAGCAGTTCTTC	CASSFAGAKSYNEQFF
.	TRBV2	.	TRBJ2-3	TGTGCCAGCAGTGGGAGTTTTACGCAGTATTTT	CASSGSFTQYF
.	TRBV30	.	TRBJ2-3	TGTGCCTGGACAGGCGGGAGCACAGATACGCAGTATTTT	CAWTGGSTDTQYF
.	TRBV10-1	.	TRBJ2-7	TGCGCCAGCAGTGAGTCGTCATCTCCAGGGCTTTACGAGCAGTACTTC	CASSESSSPGLYEQYF
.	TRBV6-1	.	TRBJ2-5	TGTGCCAGCATCCTCAGTGGCAGGCAAGAGACCCAGTACTTC	CASILSGRQETQYF
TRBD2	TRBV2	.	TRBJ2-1	TGTGCCAGCACCCAGGGAGGGGAGTTTGAGTTCTTC	CASTQGGEFEFF
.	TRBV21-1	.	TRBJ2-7	TGTGCCAGCAGCAAAGTGACGGAGGCGTTCTACGAGCAGTACTTC	CASSKVTEAFYEQYF
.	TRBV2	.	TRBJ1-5	TGTGCCAGCAGTGTAGTTAGCAATCAGCCCCAGAATTTT	CASSVVSNQPQNF
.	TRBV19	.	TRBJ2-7	TGTGCCAGTAGTATAGCGCAGGGTGGCGAGCAGTACTTC	CASSIAQGGEQYF
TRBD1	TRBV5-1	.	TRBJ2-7	TGCGCCAGCAGCCAAGACAGGGCCGACGAGCAGTACTTC	CASSQDRADEQYF
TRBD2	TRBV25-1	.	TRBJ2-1	TGTGCCAGCAGGAGAGTAGCGGGTATAACGAATGAGCAGTTCTTC	CASRRVAGITNEQFF
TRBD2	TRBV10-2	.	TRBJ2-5	TGCGCCAGTAGCGGGGGACCGTCTGGGGACCAGTACTTC	CASSGGPSGDQYF
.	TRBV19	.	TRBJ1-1	TGTGCCACTTACCGGATGGGACTGGAGAACACTGAAGCTTTCTTT	CATYRMGLENTEAFF
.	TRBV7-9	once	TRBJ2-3	TGTGCCAGCAGTCGAGAGGCCTCCCTGGGCACAGATACGCAGTATTTT	CASSREASLGTDTQYF
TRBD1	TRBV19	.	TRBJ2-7	TGTGCCAGTAGTCTGCGACAGGGGGCGACCTACGAGCAGTACTTC	CASSLRQGATYEQYF
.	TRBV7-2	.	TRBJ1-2	TGTGCCAGCAGCTCGGGCCCGGGGGGGGCCTATGGCTACACCTTC	CASSSGPGGAYGYTF
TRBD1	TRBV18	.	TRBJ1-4	TGTGCCAGCTCACCATACACAGGGGGAGAAAAACTGTTTTTT	CASSPYTGGEKLFF
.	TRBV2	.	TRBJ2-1	TGTGCCAGCGCGCCGGGCTCCTACAATGAGCAGTTCTTC	CASAPGSYNEQFF
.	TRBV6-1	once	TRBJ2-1	TGTGCCAGCATATATTTTAATGAGCAGTTCTTC	CASIYFNEQFF
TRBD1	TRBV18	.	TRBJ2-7	TGTGCCAGCTCAACAACTTCAGGGGGCAGGAAAAGCGAGCAGTACTTC	CASSTTSGGRKSEQYF
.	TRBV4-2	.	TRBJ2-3	TGTGCCAGCAAGAGCCGGGACTTCTTCACAGATACGCAGTATTTT	CASKSRDFFTDTQYF
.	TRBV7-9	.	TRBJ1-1	TGTTCCAGCAGCCTGTCTCAGGTTGACGCTTTCTTT	CSSSLSQVDAFF